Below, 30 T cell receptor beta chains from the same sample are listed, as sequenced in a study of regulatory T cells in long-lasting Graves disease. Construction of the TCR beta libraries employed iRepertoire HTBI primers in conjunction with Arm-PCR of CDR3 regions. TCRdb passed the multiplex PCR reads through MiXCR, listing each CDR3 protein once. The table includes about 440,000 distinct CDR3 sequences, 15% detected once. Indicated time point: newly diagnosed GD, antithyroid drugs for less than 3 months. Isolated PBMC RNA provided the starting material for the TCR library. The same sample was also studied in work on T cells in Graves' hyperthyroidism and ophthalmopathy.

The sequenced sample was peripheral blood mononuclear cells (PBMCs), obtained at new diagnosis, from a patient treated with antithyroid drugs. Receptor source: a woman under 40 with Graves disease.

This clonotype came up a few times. CDR3 nucleotides: TGTGCCAGCAGCCCGCAAGAGCAGGGACGGGAAAAACTGTTTTTT. Translating gives CASSPQEQGREKLFF. This chain uses TRBV7-9 with TRBJ1-4; TRBD1 might be the D (5 bases). Germline lookup yields CDR1 SEHNR and CDR2 FQNEAQ (reference sequence). V was pared by 5 bases and J by 8 bases, with 18 bases between. The CDR3 covers 15 residues.

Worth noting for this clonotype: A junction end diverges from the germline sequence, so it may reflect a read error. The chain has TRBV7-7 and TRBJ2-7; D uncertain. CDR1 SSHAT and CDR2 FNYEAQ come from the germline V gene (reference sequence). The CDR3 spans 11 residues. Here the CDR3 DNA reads TGTGCTAGCAGCGACGGCTGGGAGCAGTACTTC. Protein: CASSDGWEQYF.

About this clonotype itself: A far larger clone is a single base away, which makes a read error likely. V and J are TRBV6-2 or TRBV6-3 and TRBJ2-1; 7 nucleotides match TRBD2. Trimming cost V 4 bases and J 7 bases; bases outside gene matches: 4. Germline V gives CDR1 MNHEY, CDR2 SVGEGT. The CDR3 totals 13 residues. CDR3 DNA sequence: TGTGCCAGCAGTTTGGGGGAGGGGAATGAGCAGTTCTTC. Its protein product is CASSLGEGNEQFF.

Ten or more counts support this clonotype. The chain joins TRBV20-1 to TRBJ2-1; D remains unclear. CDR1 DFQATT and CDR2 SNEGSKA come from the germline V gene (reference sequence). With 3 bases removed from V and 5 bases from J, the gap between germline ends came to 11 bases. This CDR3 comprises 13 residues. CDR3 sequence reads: CSASWPVNNEQFF. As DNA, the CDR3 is TGCAGTGCTAGTTGGCCAGTCAACAATGAGCAGTTCTTC.

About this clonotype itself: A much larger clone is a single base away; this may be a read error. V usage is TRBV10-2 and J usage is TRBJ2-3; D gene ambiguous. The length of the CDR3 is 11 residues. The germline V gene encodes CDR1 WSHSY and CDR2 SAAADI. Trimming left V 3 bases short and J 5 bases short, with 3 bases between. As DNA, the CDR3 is TGCGCCAGCAGTGACATAGATACGCAGTATTTT. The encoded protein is CASSDIDTQYF.

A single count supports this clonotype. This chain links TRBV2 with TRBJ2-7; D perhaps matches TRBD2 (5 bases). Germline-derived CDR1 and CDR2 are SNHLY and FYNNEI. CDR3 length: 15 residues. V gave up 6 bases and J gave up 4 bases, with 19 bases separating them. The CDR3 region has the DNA TGTGCCAGCAGCCCAGAGGGCGGATTGGGATACGAGCAGTACTTC. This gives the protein CASSPEGGLGYEQYF.

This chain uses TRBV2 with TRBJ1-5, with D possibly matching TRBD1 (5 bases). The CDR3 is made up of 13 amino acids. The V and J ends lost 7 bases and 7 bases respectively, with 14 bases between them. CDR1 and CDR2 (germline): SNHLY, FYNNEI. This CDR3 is CASNREGTQPQHF. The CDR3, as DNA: TGTGCCAGCAATAGGGAGGGGACGCAGCCCCAGCATTTT.

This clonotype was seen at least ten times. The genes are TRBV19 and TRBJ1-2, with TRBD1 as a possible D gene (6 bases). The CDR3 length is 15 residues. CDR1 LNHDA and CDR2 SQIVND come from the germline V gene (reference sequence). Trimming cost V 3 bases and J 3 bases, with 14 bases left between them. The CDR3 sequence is CASSMAGEPHYGYTF. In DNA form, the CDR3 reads TGTGCCAGTAGTATGGCAGGGGAACCTCACTATGGCTACACCTTC. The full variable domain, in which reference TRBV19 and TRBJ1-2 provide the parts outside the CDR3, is DGGITQSPKYLFRKEGQNVTLSCEQNLNHDAMYWYRQDPGQGLRLIYYSQIVNDFQKGDIAEGYSVSREKKESFPLTVTSAQKNPTAFYLCASSMAGEPHYGYTFGSGTRLTVV.

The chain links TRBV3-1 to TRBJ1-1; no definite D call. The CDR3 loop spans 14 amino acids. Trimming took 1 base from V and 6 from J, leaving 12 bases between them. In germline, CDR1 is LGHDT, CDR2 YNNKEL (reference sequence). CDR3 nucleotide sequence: TGTGCCAGCAGCCAAGGGCCAGTTGACGCTGAAGCTTTCTTT. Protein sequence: CASSQGPVDAEAFF.

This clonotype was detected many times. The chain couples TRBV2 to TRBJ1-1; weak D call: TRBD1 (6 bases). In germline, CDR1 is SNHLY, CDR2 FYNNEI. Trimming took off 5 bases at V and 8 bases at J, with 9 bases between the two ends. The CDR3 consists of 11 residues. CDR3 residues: CASSQDREAFF. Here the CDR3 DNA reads TGTGCCAGCAGTCAAGACAGGGAAGCTTTCTTT. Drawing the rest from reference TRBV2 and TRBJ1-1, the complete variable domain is EPEVTQTPSHQVTQMGQEVILRCVPISNHLYFYWYRQILGQKVEFLVSFYNNEISEKSEIFDDQFSVERPDGSNFTLKIRSTKLEDSAMYFCASSQDREAFFGQGTRLTVV.

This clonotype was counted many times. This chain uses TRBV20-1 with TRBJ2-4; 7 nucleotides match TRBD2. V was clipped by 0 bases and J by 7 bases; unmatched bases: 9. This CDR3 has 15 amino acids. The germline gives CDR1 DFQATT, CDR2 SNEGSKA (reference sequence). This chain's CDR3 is CSARDRGSGRNIQYF. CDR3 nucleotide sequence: TGCAGTGCTAGAGATCGAGGTAGCGGGCGGAACATTCAGTACTTC.

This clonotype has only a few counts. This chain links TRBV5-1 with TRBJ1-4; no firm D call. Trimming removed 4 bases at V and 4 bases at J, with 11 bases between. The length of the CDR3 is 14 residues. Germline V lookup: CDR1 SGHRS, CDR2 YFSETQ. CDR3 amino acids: CASSPDGYNEKLFF. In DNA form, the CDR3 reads TGCGCCAGCAGCCCGGACGGCTATAATGAAAAACTGTTTTTT.

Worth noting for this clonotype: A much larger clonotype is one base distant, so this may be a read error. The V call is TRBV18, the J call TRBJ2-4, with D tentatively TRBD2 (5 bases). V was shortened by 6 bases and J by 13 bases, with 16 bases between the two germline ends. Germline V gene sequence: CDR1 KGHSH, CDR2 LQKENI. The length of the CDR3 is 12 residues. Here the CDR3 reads CASSGMGEAQYF. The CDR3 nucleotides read TGTGCCAGCTCTGGGATGGGAGAGGCCCAGTACTTC. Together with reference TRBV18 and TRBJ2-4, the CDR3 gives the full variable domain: NAGVMQNPRHLVRRRGQEARLRCSPMKGHSHVYWYRQLPEEGLKFMVYLQKENIIDESGMPKERFSAEFPKEGPSILRIQQVVRGDSAAYFCASSGMGEAQYFGAGTRLSVL.

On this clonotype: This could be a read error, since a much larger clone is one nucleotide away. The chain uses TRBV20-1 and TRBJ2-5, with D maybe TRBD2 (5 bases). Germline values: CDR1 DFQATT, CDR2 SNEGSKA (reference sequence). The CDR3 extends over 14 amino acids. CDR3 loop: CSARVSRVQETQHF. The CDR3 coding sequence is TGCAGTGCTAGAGTGTCGAGGGTCCAAGAGACCCAGCACTTC.

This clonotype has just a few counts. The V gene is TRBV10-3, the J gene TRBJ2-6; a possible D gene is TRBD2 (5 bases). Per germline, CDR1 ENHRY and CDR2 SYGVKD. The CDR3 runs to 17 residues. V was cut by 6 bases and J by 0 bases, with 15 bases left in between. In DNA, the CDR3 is TGTGCCATCAGCGAAAAGGGTCGGGGCTCTGGGGCCAACGTCCTGACTTTC. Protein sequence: CAISEKGRGSGANVLTF.

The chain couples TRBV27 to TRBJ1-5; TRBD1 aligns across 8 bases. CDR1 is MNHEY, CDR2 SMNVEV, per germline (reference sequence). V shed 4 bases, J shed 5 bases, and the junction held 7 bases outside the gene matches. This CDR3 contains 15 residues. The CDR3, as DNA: TGTGCCAGCAGTTCACTGACAGGGGACGATCAGCCCCAGCATTTT. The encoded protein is CASSSLTGDDQPQHF.

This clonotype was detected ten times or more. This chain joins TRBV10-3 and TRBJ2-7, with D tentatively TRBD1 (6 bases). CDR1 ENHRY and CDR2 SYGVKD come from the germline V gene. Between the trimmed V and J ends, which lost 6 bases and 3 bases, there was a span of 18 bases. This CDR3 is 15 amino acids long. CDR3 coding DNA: TGTGCCATCAGCCCAGGGCAGGGGTCGGTCTACGAGCAGTACTTC. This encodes CAISPGQGSVYEQYF.

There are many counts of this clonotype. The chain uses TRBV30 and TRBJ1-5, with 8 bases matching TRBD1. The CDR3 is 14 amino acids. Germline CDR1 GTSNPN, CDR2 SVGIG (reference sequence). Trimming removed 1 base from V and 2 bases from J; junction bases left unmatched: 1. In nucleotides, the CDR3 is TGTGCCTGGAGTGCGGGACAGGGCAATCAGCCCCAGCATTTT. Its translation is CAWSAGQGNQPQHF.

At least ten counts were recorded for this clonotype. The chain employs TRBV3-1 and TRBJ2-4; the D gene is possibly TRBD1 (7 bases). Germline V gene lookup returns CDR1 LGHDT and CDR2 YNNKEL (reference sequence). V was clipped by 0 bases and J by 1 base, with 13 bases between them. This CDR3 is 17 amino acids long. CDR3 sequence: CASSQDLAGGAKNIQYF. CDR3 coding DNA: TGTGCCAGCAGCCAAGACCTAGCAGGGGGGGCCAAAAACATTCAGTACTTC.

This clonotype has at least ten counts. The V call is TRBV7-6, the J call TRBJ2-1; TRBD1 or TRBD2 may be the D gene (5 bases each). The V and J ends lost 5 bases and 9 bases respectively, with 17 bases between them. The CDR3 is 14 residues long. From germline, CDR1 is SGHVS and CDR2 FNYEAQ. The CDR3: CASSPVGTVVEQFF. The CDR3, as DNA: TGTGCCAGCAGCCCTGTAGGGACGGTCGTTGAGCAGTTCTTC.

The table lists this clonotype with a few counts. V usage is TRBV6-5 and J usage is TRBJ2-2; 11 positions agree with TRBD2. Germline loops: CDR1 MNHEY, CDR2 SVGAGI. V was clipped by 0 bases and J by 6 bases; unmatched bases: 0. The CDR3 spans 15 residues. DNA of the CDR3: TGTGCCAGCAGTTACTCTAGCGGGAGGGCCGGGGAGCTGTTTTTT. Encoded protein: CASSYSSGRAGELFF.

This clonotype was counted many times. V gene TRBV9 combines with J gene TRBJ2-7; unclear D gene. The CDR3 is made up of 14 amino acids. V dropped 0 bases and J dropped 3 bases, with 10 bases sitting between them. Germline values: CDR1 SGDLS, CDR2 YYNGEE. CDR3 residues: CASSVGGEVYEQYF. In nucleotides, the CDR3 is TGTGCCAGCAGCGTAGGAGGTGAGGTCTACGAGCAGTACTTC.

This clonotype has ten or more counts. Here the CDR3 DNA reads TGTGCCAGCAGCACGGGACTAGGGGTTGAGTACTTC. Amino acid sequence: CASSTGLGVEYF. V and J are TRBV6-2 or TRBV6-3 and TRBJ2-7, with TRBD2 matching 8 bases. CDR3 length: 12 amino acids. Per the germline V gene, CDR1 is MNHEY and CDR2 is SVGEGT. Trimming cost V 6 bases and J 11 bases; bases outside gene matches: 9.

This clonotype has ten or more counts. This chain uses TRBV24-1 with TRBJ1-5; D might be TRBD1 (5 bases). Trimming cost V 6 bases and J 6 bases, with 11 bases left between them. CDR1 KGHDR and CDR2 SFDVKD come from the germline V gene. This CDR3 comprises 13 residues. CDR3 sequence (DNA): TGTGCCACCAGTAAAGGGGTCGGTCAGCCCCAGCATTTT. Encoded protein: CATSKGVGQPQHF.

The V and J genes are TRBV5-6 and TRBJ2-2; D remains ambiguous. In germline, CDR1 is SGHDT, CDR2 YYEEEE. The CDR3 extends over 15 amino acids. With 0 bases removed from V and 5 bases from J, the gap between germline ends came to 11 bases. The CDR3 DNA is TGTGCCAGCAGCTTGGACCCCACGAGAACCGGGGAGCTGTTTTTT. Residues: CASSLDPTRTGELFF.

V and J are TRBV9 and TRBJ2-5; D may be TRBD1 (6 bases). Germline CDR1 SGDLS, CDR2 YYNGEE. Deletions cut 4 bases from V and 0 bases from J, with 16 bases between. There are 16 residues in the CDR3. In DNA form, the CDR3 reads TGTGCCAGCAGCCCACACAGGGATACGTACCAAGAGACCCAGTACTTC. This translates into CASSPHRDTYQETQYF.

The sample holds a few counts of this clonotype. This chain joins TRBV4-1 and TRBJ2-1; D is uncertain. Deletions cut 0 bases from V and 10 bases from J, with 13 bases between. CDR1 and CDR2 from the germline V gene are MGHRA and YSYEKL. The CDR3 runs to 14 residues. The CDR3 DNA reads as TGCGCCAGCAGCCAAGATCTAAGCTTCCTCGAGCAGTTCTTC. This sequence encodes CASSQDLSFLEQFF.

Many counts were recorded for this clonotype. The CDR3 DNA is TGTGCCAGCAGCCAAGGACCGGTAGGGGACAGTATTCGTCCAGATACGCAGTATTTT. This translates into CASSQGPVGDSIRPDTQYF. The chain recombines TRBV3-1 with TRBJ2-3, with 7 nucleotides matching TRBD1. V shed 1 base, J shed 4 bases, and the junction held 17 bases outside the gene matches. CDR1 LGHDT and CDR2 YNNKEL come from the germline V gene (reference sequence). The CDR3 has 19 residues.

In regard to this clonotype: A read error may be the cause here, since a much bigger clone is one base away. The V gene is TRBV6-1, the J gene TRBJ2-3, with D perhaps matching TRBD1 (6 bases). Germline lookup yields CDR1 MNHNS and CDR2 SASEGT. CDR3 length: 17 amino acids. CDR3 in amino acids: CTSSQAGAKKSADTQYF. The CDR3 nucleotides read TGTACCAGCAGTCAAGCAGGGGCGAAGAAGTCCGCAGATACGCAGTATTTT.

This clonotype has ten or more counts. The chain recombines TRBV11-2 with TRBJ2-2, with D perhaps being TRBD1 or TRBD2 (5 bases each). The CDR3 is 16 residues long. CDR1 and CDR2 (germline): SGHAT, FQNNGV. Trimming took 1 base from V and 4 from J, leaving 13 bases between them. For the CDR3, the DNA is TGTGCCAGCAGCTTAGCTCCGGGACCCCTCACCGGGGAGCTGTTTTTT. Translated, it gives CASSLAPGPLTGELFF.